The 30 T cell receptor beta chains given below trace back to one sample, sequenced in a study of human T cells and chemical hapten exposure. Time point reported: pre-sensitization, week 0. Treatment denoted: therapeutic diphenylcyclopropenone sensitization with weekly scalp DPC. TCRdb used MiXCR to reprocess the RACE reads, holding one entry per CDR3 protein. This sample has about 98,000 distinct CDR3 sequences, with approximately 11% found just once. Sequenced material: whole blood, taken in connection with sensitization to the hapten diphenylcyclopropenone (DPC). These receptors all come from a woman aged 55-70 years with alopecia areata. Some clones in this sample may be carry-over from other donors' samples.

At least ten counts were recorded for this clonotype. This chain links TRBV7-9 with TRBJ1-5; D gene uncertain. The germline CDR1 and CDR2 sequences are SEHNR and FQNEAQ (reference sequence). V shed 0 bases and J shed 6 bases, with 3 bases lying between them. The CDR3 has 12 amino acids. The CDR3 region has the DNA TGTGCCAGCAGCTTAGCCGGTCAGCCCCAGCATTTT. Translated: CASSLAGQPQHF.

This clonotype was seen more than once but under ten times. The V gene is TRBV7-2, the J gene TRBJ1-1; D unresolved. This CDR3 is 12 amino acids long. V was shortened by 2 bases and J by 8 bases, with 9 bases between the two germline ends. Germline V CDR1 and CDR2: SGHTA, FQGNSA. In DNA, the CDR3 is TGTGCCAGCAGCTTAAGGACGGACGAAGCTTTCTTT. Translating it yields CASSLRTDEAFF.

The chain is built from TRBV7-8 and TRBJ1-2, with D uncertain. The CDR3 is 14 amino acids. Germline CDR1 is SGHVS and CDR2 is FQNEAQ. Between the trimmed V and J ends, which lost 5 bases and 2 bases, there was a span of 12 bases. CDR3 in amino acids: CASSRVDLNYGYTF. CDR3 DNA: TGTGCCAGCAGCCGAGTTGACCTAAACTATGGCTACACCTTC.

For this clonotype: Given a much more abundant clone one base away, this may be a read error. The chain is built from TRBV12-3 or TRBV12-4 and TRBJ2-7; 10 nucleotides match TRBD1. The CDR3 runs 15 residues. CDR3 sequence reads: CASSRQGQGHNELYF. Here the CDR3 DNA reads TGTGCCAGCAGTCGCCAGGGACAGGGGCATAACGAGCTGTACTTC.

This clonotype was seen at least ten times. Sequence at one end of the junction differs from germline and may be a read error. The CDR3 DNA follows: TGTGCTAGCAGCTCGGGACAGACATTCACCGGGGAGCTGTTTTTT. Its protein product is CASSSGQTFTGELFF. The chain is built from TRBV7-7 and TRBJ2-2, with 7 bases fitting TRBD1. Germline lookup yields CDR1 SSHAT and CDR2 FNYEAQ (reference sequence). This CDR3 region has 15 residues.

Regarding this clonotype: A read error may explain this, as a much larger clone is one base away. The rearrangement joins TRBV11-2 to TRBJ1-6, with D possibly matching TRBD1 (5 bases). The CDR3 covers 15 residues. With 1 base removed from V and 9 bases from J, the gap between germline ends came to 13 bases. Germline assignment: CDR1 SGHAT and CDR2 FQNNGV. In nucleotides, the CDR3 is TGTGCCAGCAGCTTAGGGTCGGGGGTAGGTTCACCCCTCCACTTT. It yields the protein CASSLGSGVGSPLHF. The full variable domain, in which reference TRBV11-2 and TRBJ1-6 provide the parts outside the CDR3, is EAGVAQSPRYKIIEKRQSVAFWCNPISGHATLYWYQQILGQGPKLLIQFQNNGVVDDSQLPKDRFSAERLKGVDSTLKIQPAKLEDSAVYLCASSLGSGVGSPLHFGNGTRLTVT.

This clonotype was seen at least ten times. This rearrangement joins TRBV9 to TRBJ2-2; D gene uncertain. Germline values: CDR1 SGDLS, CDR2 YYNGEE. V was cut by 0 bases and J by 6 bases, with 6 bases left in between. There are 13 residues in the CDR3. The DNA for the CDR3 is TGTGCCAGCAGCGTAGCCTTCGCCGGGGAGCTGTTTTTT. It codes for CASSVAFAGELFF.

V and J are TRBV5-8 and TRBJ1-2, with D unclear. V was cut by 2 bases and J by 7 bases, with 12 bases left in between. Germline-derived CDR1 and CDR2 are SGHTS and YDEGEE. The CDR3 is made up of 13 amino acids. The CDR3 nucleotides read TGTGCCAGCAGCTTAGGGCCGGCGGGTGGCTACACCTTC. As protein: CASSLGPAGGYTF.

CDR3 in DNA: TGCAGTGCTAGAGATTTTGGTGGGCTCGAGACCCAGTACTTC. Encoded protein: CSARDFGGLETQYF. The genes are TRBV20-1 and TRBJ2-5; no clear D. Germline-derived CDR1 and CDR2 are DFQATT and SNEGSKA (reference sequence). This CDR3 is built from 14 residues. Trimming cost V 0 bases and J 5 bases, with 13 bases left between them.

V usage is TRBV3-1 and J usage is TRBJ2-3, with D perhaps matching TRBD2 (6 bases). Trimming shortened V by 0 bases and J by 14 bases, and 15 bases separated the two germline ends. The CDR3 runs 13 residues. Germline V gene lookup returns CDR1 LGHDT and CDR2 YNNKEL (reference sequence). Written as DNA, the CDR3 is TGTGCCAGCAGCCAAGAGGGCGGGGCCTCGTCGTATTTT. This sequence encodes CASSQEGGASSYF.

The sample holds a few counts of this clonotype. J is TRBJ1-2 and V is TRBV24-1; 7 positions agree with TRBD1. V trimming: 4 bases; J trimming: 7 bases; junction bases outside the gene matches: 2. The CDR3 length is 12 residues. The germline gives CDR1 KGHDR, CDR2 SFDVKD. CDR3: CATSEDRVGYTF. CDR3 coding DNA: TGTGCCACCAGTGAAGACAGGGTTGGCTACACCTTC.

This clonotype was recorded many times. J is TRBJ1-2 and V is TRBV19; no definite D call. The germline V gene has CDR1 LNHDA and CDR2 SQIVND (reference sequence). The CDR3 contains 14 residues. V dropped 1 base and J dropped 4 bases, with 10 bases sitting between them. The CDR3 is CASSIGGGPYGYTF. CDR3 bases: TGTGCCAGTAGTATAGGTGGCGGGCCCTATGGCTACACCTTC.

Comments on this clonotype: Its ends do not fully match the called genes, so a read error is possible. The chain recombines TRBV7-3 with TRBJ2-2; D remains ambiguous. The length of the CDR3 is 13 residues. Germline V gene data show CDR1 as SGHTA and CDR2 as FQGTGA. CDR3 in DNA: TGTGCCGGCAGCACAATTAGCACCGGGGAGCTGTTTTTT. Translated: CAGSTISTGELFF.

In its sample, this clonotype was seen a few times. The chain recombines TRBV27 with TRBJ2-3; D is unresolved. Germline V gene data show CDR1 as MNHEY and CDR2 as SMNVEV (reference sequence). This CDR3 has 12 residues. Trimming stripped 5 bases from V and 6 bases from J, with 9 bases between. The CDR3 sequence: CASSPSVDTQYF. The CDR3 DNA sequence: TGTGCCAGCAGTCCCTCCGTGGATACGCAGTATTTT.

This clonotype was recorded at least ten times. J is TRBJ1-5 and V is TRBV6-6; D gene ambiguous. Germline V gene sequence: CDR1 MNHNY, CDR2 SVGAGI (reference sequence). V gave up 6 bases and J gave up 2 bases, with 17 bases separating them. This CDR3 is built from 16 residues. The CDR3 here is CASSPDWNSGNQPQHF. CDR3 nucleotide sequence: TGTGCCAGCAGCCCCGACTGGAATAGCGGCAATCAGCCCCAGCATTTT.

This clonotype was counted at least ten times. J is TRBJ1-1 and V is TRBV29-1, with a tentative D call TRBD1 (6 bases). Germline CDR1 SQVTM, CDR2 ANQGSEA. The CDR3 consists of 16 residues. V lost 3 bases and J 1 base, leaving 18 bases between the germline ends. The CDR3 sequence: CSVEDSPADSNTEAFF. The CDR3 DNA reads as TGCAGCGTTGAGGACAGCCCAGCGGATTCGAACACTGAAGCTTTCTTT. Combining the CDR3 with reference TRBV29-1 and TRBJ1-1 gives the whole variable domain SAVISQKPSRDICQRGTSLTIQCQVDSQVTMMFWYRQQPGQSLTLIATANQGSEATYESGFVIDKFPISRPNLTFSTLTVSNMSPEDSSIYLCSVEDSPADSNTEAFFGQGTRLTVV.

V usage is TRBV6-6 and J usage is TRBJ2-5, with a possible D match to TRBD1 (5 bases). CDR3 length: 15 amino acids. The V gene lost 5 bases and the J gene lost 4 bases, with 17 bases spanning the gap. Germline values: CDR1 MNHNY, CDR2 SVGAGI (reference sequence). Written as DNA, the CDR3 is TGTGCCAGCAGTCCCCTCCAAGGGGTTGCAGAGACCCAGTACTTC. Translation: CASSPLQGVAETQYF.

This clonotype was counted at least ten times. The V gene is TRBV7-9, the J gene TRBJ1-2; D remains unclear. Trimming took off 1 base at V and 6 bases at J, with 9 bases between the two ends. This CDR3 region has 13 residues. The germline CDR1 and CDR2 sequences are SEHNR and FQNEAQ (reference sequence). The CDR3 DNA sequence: TGTGCCAGCAGCTTAGTTCAGCTTCATGGCTACACCTTC. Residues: CASSLVQLHGYTF. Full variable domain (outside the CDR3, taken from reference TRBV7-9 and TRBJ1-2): DTGVSQNPRHKITKRGQNVTFRCDPISEHNRLYWYRQTLGQGPEFLTYFQNEAQLEKSRLLSDRFSAERPKGSFSTLEIQRTEQGDSAMYLCASSLVQLHGYTFGSGTRLTVV.

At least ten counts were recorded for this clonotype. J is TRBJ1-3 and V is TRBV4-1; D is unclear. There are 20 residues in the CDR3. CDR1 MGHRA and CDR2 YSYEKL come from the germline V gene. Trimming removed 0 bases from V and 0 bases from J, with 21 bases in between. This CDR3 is CASSQDGGWAVDYSGNTIYF. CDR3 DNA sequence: TGCGCCAGCAGCCAAGATGGAGGTTGGGCTGTAGACTACTCTGGAAACACCATATATTTT.

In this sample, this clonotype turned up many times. The CDR3 bases are TGCAGCGCTCGGGACGGAGCAACTAATGAAAAACTGTTTTTT. Protein sequence: CSARDGATNEKLFF. This chain links TRBV29-1 with TRBJ1-4; weak D call: TRBD1 (5 bases). This CDR3 has 14 residues. The V gene's germline CDR1 is SQVTM and CDR2 ANQGSEA. V was shortened by 7 bases and J by 0 bases, with 12 bases between the two germline ends.

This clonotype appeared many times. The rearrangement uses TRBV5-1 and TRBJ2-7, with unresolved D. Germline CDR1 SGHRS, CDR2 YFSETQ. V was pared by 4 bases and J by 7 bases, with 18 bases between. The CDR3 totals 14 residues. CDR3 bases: TGCGCCAGCAGCGTATCTGCCCATCCTGAAGAGCAGTACTTC. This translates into CASSVSAHPEEQYF.

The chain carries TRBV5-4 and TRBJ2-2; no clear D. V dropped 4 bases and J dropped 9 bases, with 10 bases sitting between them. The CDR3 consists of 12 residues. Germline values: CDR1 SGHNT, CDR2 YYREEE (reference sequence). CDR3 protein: CASSQETRELFF. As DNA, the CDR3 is TGTGCCAGCAGCCAAGAGACCCGGGAGCTGTTTTTT.

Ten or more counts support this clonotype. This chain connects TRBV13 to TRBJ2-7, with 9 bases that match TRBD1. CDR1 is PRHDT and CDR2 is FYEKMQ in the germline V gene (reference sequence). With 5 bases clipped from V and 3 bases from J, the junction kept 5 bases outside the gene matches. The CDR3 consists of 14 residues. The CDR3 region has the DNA TGTGCCAGCAGCGTGGGACAGGGCGGCTACGAGCAGTACTTC. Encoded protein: CASSVGQGGYEQYF.

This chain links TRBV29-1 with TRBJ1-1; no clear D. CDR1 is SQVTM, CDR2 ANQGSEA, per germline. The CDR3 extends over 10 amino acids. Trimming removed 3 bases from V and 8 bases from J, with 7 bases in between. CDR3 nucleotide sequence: TGCAGCGTTGACATCGCCGAAGCTTTCTTT. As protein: CSVDIAEAFF.

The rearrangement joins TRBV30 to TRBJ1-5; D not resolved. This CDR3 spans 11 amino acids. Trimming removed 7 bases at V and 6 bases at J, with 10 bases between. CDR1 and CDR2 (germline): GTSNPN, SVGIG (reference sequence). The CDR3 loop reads CASSRGQPQHF. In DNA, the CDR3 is TGTGCCTCGTCCCGTGGTCAGCCCCAGCATTTT.

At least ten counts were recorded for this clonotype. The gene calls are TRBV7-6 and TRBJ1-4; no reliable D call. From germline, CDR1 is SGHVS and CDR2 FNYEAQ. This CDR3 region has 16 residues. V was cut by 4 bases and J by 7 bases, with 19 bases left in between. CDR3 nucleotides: TGTGCCAGCAGCTCCACGACAATCTCCCTTTTTGAAAAACTGTTTTTT. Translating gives CASSSTTISLFEKLFF.

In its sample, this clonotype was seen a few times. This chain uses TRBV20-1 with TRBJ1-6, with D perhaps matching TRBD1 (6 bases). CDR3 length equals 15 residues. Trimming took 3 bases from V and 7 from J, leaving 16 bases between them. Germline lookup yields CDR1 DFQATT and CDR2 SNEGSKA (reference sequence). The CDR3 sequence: CSASGFRGANSPLHF. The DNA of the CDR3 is TGCAGTGCTAGTGGGTTTCGGGGGGCGAATTCACCCCTCCACTTT.

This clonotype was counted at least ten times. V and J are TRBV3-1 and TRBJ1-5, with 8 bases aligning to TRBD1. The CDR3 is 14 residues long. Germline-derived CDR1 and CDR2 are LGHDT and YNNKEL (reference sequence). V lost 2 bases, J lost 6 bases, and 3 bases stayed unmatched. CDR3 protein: CASSQLQGGQPQHF. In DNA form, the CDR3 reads TGTGCCAGCAGCCAACTACAGGGGGGTCAGCCCCAGCATTTT.

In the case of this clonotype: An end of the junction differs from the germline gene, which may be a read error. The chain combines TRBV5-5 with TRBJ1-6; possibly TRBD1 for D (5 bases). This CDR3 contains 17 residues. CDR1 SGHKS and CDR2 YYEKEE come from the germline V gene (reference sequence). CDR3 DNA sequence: TGTGCCAGCAGAAGGGACCCCTCGAGCTCCTATAATTCACCCTTCCACTTT. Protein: CASRRDPSSSYNSPFHF.

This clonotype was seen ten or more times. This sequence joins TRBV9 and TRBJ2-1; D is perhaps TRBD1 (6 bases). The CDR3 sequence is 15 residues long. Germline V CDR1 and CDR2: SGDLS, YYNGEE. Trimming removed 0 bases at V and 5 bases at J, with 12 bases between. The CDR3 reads CASSVGGPKNNEQFF. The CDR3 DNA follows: TGTGCCAGCAGCGTAGGGGGGCCCAAAAACAATGAGCAGTTCTTC. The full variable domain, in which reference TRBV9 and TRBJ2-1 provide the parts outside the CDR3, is DSGVTQTPKHLITATGQRVTLRCSPRSGDLSVYWYQQSLDQGLQFLIQYYNGEERAKGNILERFSAQQFPDLHSELNLSSLELGDSALYFCASSVGGPKNNEQFFGPGTRLTVL.